Listed here are 14 T cell receptor beta chains from one sample, sequenced in a study of PD-L1 blockade in urothelial cancer. Here immunoSEQ multiplex PCR was the method, and the copy in TCRdb shows in-frame clones only, minus some. The table has roughly 50,000 clones, over 75% seen once; the top ten hold roughly 14%. The time point here: pretreatment peripheral blood. Here the sequenced sample was PBMCs, taken around atezolizumab (anti-PD-L1) treatment. The receptors were sampled from a man in his 70s with urothelial cancer.

The chain joins TRBV18 to TRBJ2-1, with 14 bases that match TRBD2. The length of the CDR3 is 16 residues. The germline V gene encodes CDR1 KGHSH and CDR2 LQKENI. V gave up 4 bases and J gave up 7 bases; unmatched junction bases: 6. CDR3 DNA sequence: TGTGCCAGCTCACAAACCGGGACTAGCGGGAGTAATGAGCAGTTCTTC. Its translation: CASSQTGTSGSNEQFF.

This clone was observed a handful of times. This CDR3 is CASTLGGQGREKLFF. CDR3 sequence (DNA): TGCGCCAGCACCCTCGGGGGACAGGGTCGGGAAAAACTGTTTTTT. The chain couples TRBV5-1 to TRBJ1-4; 9 nucleotides line up with TRBD1. V gave up 6 bases and J gave up 8 bases; unmatched junction bases: 11. Germline values: CDR1 SGHRS, CDR2 YFSETQ. This CDR3 has 15 residues. The whole variable domain, remainder taken from reference TRBV5-1 and TRBJ1-4, is KAGVTQTPRYLIKTRGQQVTLSCSPISGHRSVSWYQQTPGQGLQFLFEYFSETQRNKGNFPGRFSGRQFSNSRSEMNVSTLELGDSALYLCASTLGGQGREKLFFGSGTQLSVL.

V is TRBV5-8 and J is TRBJ2-5; perhaps TRBD1 as D (6 bases). Trimming cost V 1 base and J 5 bases, with 15 bases left between them. This CDR3 has 15 amino acids. The V gene's germline CDR1 is SGHTS and CDR2 YDEGEE. CDR3 protein: CASSLYSLRGETQYF. The CDR3, as DNA: TGTGCCAGCAGCTTGTACAGCTTAAGGGGGGAGACCCAGTACTTC. The whole variable domain, remainder taken from reference TRBV5-8 and TRBJ2-5, is EAGVTQSPTHLIKTRGQQATLRCSPISGHTSVYWYQQALGLGLQFLLWYDEGEERNRGNFPPRFSGRQFPNYSSELNVNALELEDSALYLCASSLYSLRGETQYFGPGTRLLVL.

This chain connects TRBV11-2 to TRBJ2-5, with a weak D call TRBD2 (5 bases). Germline V CDR1 and CDR2: SGHAT, FQNNGV. V shed 5 bases and J shed 3 bases, with 19 bases lying between them. CDR3 length equals 16 residues. Here the CDR3 reads CASSTYTTTGEETQYF. The CDR3 DNA reads TGTGCCAGCAGCACATACACTACGACCGGGGAAGAGACCCAGTACTTC.

The chain is built from TRBV9 and TRBJ1-1; D not certain. The CDR3 consists of 13 residues. Germline loops: CDR1 SGDLS, CDR2 YYNGEE. Trimming took 2 bases from V and 1 from J, leaving 6 bases between them. CDR3 loop: CASSVPWNTEAFF. The CDR3 DNA reads as TGTGCCAGCAGCGTCCCCTGGAACACTGAAGCTTTCTTT.

The chain employs TRBV28 and TRBJ1-1; tentative D call: TRBD1 (6 bases). Trimming removed 3 bases from V and 3 bases from J, with 8 bases in between. Germline values: CDR1 MDHEN, CDR2 SYDVKM. The CDR3 is 13 residues long. The CDR3 loop is CASSLNRDTEAFF. CDR3 nucleotide sequence: TGTGCCAGCAGTTTGAACAGGGACACTGAAGCTTTCTTT.

The rearrangement uses TRBV29-1 and TRBJ2-1; D may be TRBD2 (6 bases). Germline values: CDR1 SQVTM, CDR2 ANQGSEA. The CDR3 totals 12 residues. The germline V and J ends were trimmed by 6 bases and 6 bases, with 12 bases remaining between them. As DNA, the CDR3 is TGCAGCGTGGAGGGAACCGCCAATGAGCAGTTCTTC. Protein sequence: CSVEGTANEQFF.

The chain uses TRBV28 and TRBJ1-5, with 7 bases fitting TRBD1. V shed 5 bases, J shed 4 bases, and the junction held 5 bases outside the gene matches. The CDR3 runs 14 residues. Germline V gene sequence: CDR1 MDHEN, CDR2 SYDVKM. This CDR3 reads CASSNTGANQPQHF. CDR3 bases: TGTGCCAGCAGTAACACAGGGGCTAATCAGCCCCAGCATTTT.

V and J are TRBV6-1 and TRBJ1-2; D perhaps matches TRBD1 (6 bases). The CDR3 totals 14 residues. The V gene's germline CDR1 is MNHNS and CDR2 SASEGT. Trimming took 5 bases from V and 8 from J, leaving 18 bases between them. The CDR3 loop reads CASSRRGSVEGYTF. CDR3 sequence (DNA): TGTGCCAGCAGTCGAAGGGGGTCGGTAGAGGGCTACACCTTC.

The chain employs TRBV5-1 and TRBJ2-5, with D perhaps matching TRBD2 (6 bases). This CDR3 has 16 residues. The V gene lost 1 base and the J gene lost 4 bases, with 17 bases spanning the gap. Germline-derived CDR1 and CDR2 are SGHRS and YFSETQ. The CDR3 is CASSLRRGTRGETQYF. The CDR3 nucleotides are TGCGCCAGCAGCTTGAGGCGCGGGACCCGGGGAGAGACCCAGTACTTC.

This chain links TRBV4-1 with TRBJ2-1; D not certain. This CDR3 has 13 residues. Germline V lookup: CDR1 MGHRA, CDR2 YSYEKL. The V end lost 1 base, the J end lost 10 bases, and 11 bases lay between the germline ends. The CDR3 DNA reads TGCGCCAGCAGCCAAGGTACCCTCGGGGAGCAGTTCTTC. It translates to CASSQGTLGEQFF.

The chain is built from TRBV7-6 and TRBJ2-3; 10 bases are shared with TRBD2. This CDR3 has 16 residues. Trimming cost V 1 base and J 14 bases; bases outside gene matches: 15. Germline CDR1 SGHVS, CDR2 FNYEAQ. DNA of the CDR3: TGTGCCAGCAGCTTAGAGGCTAGCGGGAGAAACAGATACGCGTATTTT. It specifies CASSLEASGRNRYAYF.

The chain uses TRBV5-8 and TRBJ1-3; D remains unclear. V shed 0 bases and J shed 0 bases, with 13 bases lying between them. The CDR3 totals 17 residues. The germline CDR1 and CDR2 sequences are SGHTS and YDEGEE. CDR3 DNA sequence: TGTGCCAGCAGCTTGGCCGGTGAGGGCCGCTCTGGAAACACCATATATTTT. It translates to CASSLAGEGRSGNTIYF.

The rearrangement uses TRBV19 and TRBJ2-1; TRBD2 aligns across 12 bases. This CDR3 region has 16 residues. Germline V gives CDR1 LNHDA, CDR2 SQIVND (reference sequence). Germline trimming cut 6 bases from V and 3 bases from J; bases unmatched to any gene: 6. The CDR3 loop is CASRGLAGQDYNEQFF. The CDR3 DNA reads TGTGCCAGTAGGGGACTAGCGGGCCAGGACTACAATGAGCAGTTCTTC.